The 27 T cell receptor beta chains listed next were all sequenced from one sample in a study of shared clonotypes between healthy human individuals. Measured with immunoSEQ multiplex PCR; TCRdb has only the in-frame clones, and not every one. Found here are about 600,000 clones, about 95% of them singletons; the top ten hold around 0.11%. Positive CCR7 selection of CD45RO-negative cells yielded the naive CD8 cells, and terminally differentiated effector memory CD45RA+ cells were excluded. The sequencing input was naive CD8+ T cells sorted from blood. These receptors were obtained from a woman in her 30s in good health.

This chain links TRBV6-4 with TRBJ2-7; weak D call: TRBD2 (5 bases). V shed 5 bases and J shed 7 bases, with 15 bases lying between them. CDR1 and CDR2 from the germline V gene are MRHNA and SNTAGT. The CDR3 is made up of 13 amino acids. CDR3 bases: TGTGCCAGCAGTCCGATCGCCGGCGGGGAGCAGTACTTC. The encoded protein is CASSPIAGGEQYF.

The chain employs TRBV6-1 and TRBJ1-1; tentatively, D is TRBD1 (5 bases). Between the trimmed V and J ends, which lost 0 bases and 1 base, there was a span of 15 bases. Germline CDR1 reads MNHNS; CDR2 reads SASEGT. The CDR3 extends over 17 amino acids. This CDR3 is CASSEADEGPPNTEAFF. Here the CDR3 DNA reads TGTGCCAGCAGTGAAGCCGACGAGGGGCCCCCGAACACTGAAGCTTTCTTT.

The chain carries TRBV6-1 and TRBJ1-3; the D gene is possibly TRBD1 (5 bases). Germline loops: CDR1 MNHNS, CDR2 SASEGT. V lost 1 base and J 1 base, leaving 8 bases between the germline ends. This CDR3 has 15 amino acids. The CDR3 DNA reads TGTGCCAGCAGTGAAGGGACACTTTCTGGAAACACCATATATTTT. The encoded protein is CASSEGTLSGNTIYF.

The chain joins TRBV27 to TRBJ2-3; D not certain. Deletions cut 8 bases from V and 3 bases from J, with 6 bases between. The CDR3 is 11 amino acids. Germline lookup yields CDR1 MNHEY and CDR2 SMNVEV (reference sequence). CDR3 bases: TGTGCCAGCGGGTCGACAGATACGCAGTATTTT. As protein: CASGSTDTQYF.

The J gene is TRBJ2-7, the V gene TRBV11-3; D may be TRBD1 (6 bases). The germline V gene has CDR1 SGHNT and CDR2 YENEEA. The CDR3 has 15 residues. V was cut by 3 bases and J by 3 bases, with 15 bases left in between. CDR3 nucleotide sequence: TGTGCCAGCAGCTTGGGCACCCAGGGGATCTACGAGCAGTACTTC. Translating it yields CASSLGTQGIYEQYF. Full variable domain (missing parts from reference TRBV11-3 and TRBJ2-7): EAGVVQSPRYKIIEKKQPVAFWCNPISGHNTLYWYLQNLGQGPELLIRYENEEAVDDSQLPKDRFSAERLKGVDSTLKIQPAELGDSAVYLCASSLGTQGIYEQYFGPGTRLTVT.

J is TRBJ2-7 and V is TRBV6-1, with D possibly being TRBD2 (5 bases). The germline gives CDR1 MNHNS, CDR2 SASEGT. Trimming removed 1 base from V and 6 bases from J, with 16 bases in between. The CDR3 contains 15 residues. In nucleotides, the CDR3 is TGTGCCAGCAGTGAAGGTTATAGCGTTCCCTCCGAGCAGTACTTC. Its translation: CASSEGYSVPSEQYF.

The V gene is TRBV28, the J gene TRBJ2-3; D is unresolved. V was clipped by 7 bases and J by 11 bases, with 22 bases between them. The CDR3 is made up of 14 amino acids. From germline, CDR1 is MDHEN and CDR2 SYDVKM. CDR3 in amino acids: CASTSKVRLRGQYF. DNA for the CDR3: TGTGCCAGCACCAGTAAGGTCCGACTGCGAGGGCAGTATTTT.

V is TRBV11-2 and J is TRBJ2-1; 10 bases agree with TRBD2. The germline CDR1 and CDR2 sequences are SGHAT and FQNNGV. This CDR3 is 16 amino acids long. With 5 bases clipped from V and 0 bases from J, the junction kept 4 bases outside the gene matches. As DNA, the CDR3 is TGTGCCAGCAGCCTTTTAGCGGGAGGCTCCTACAATGAGCAGTTCTTC. It codes for CASSLLAGGSYNEQFF.

The chain recombines TRBV5-4 with TRBJ2-5; TRBD2 matches at 11 bases. CDR3 length equals 15 residues. The V and J ends lost 9 bases and 3 bases, in that order; junction bases with no gene match: 10. From germline, CDR1 is SGHNT and CDR2 YYREEE (reference sequence). The CDR3 spells CATSLGLAVKETQYF. As DNA, the CDR3 is TGTGCCACCTCACTGGGACTAGCGGTAAAAGAGACCCAGTACTTC. The variable domain in full, completed from reference TRBV5-4 and TRBJ2-5, reads ETGVTQSPTHLIKTRGQQVTLRCSSQSGHNTVSWYQQALGQGPQFIFQYYREEENGRGNFPPRFSGLQFPNYSSELNVNALELDDSALYLCATSLGLAVKETQYFGPGTRLLVL.

The genes are TRBV19 and TRBJ1-2, with no clear D. The V end was cut by 2 bases, the J end by 5 bases, with 21 bases between. CDR1 LNHDA and CDR2 SQIVND come from the germline V gene (reference sequence). The CDR3 contains 17 residues. The CDR3 nucleotides are TGTGCCAGTAGTATAAGCTCCGGACGGGCCCGTTTTTATGGCTACACCTTC. This codes for CASSISSGRARFYGYTF.

The chain has TRBV29-1 and TRBJ2-7; 11 bases fit TRBD2. Losses at the gene ends were 4 bases for V and 5 bases for J; bases not matched to a gene: 19. Germline CDR1 reads SQVTM; CDR2 reads ANQGSEA. The CDR3 consists of 18 residues. Here the CDR3 DNA reads TGCAGCGTTGGGGTGCGTAGCGGGAGGGCCAGGTTTACCCACGAGCAGTACTTC. Residues: CSVGVRSGRARFTHEQYF.

The chain combines TRBV4-2 with TRBJ1-5; TRBD1 agrees at 7 bases. J lost 5 bases, V lost 1 base, and 2 bases had no gene match. Germline values: CDR1 LGHNA, CDR2 YNFKEQ. The CDR3 is made up of 14 amino acids. The CDR3 region is CASSQVTGDQPQHF. The CDR3 bases are TGTGCCAGCAGCCAAGTTACAGGGGATCAGCCCCAGCATTTT.

This sequence joins TRBV6-1 and TRBJ1-5; no definite D call. V was trimmed by 2 bases and J by 1 base, leaving 9 bases between them. The CDR3 consists of 15 residues. Germline V gene data show CDR1 as MNHNS and CDR2 as SASEGT. The CDR3 nucleotides read TGTGCCAGCAGTGAATGGGAAATCAGCAATCAGCCCCAGCATTTT. It translates to CASSEWEISNQPQHF.

This clone has just a few counts. The chain uses TRBV7-6 and TRBJ1-5, with 9 bases lining up with TRBD1. Germline V gene data show CDR1 as SGHVS and CDR2 as FNYEAQ. Trimming took 5 bases from V and 1 from J; bases not matched to a gene: 15. The CDR3 totals 19 residues. The CDR3 spells CASSGTGDRAEISNQPQHF. Written as DNA, the CDR3 is TGTGCCAGCAGCGGCACCGGGGACAGGGCTGAAATAAGCAATCAGCCCCAGCATTTT.

V gene TRBV5-4 combines with J gene TRBJ2-7; 9 positions match TRBD1. Germline V lookup: CDR1 SGHNT, CDR2 YYREEE (reference sequence). With V trimmed by 3 bases and J by 3 bases, 19 bases remained unmatched. This CDR3 has 19 residues. Written as DNA, the CDR3 is TGTGCCAGCAGCTCATCGCCGGGACAGGGTTTTCCTTTGGTCTACGAGCAGTACTTC. Encoded protein: CASSSSPGQGFPLVYEQYF.

V and J are TRBV27 and TRBJ1-2, with D unresolved. The CDR3 is made up of 13 amino acids. The ends were cut back, 8 bases at V and 6 bases at J, with 16 bases in the middle. Germline V lookup: CDR1 MNHEY, CDR2 SMNVEV (reference sequence). The CDR3: CASGLIGGDGYTF. In DNA form, the CDR3 reads TGTGCCAGCGGACTGATAGGAGGAGATGGCTACACCTTC.

This clone has only one observation. This rearrangement joins TRBV10-1 to TRBJ2-5; TRBD1 or TRBD2 may be the D gene (6 bases each). V lost 0 bases to trimming and J lost 5 bases, with 13 bases between them. This CDR3 region has 15 residues. Per the germline V gene, CDR1 is WNHNN and CDR2 is SYGVQD (reference sequence). As DNA, the CDR3 is TGCGCCAGCAGTGAGTCGACCGGGGGCCGGGAGACCCAGTACTTC. The encoded protein is CASSESTGGRETQYF.

The chain links TRBV20-1 to TRBJ2-1; D not certain. CDR1 is DFQATT and CDR2 is SNEGSKA in the germline V gene (reference sequence). The CDR3 runs 11 residues. V was cut by 6 bases and J by 6 bases, with 9 bases left in between. CDR3 sequence (DNA): TGCAGTGCAACACTCAGCAATGAGCAGTTCTTC. Its translation is CSATLSNEQFF.

This clone was seen once. The CDR3 protein is CASSQVQDSYNEQFF. DNA for the CDR3: TGCGCCAGCAGCCAAGTACAGGACTCCTACAATGAGCAGTTCTTC. The J gene is TRBJ2-1, the V gene TRBV4-1; TRBD1 might be the D (5 bases). The CDR3 spans 15 residues. Germline V gives CDR1 MGHRA, CDR2 YSYEKL. The ends were cut back, 1 base at V and 0 bases at J, with 7 bases in the middle.

This chain uses TRBV9 with TRBJ2-1; TRBD2 is a possible D gene (6 bases). CDR1 and CDR2 from the germline V gene are SGDLS and YYNGEE. Trimming left V 4 bases short and J 8 bases short, with 19 bases between. This CDR3 has 15 residues. CDR3 amino acids: CASSSDGSSFDEQFF. In DNA, the CDR3 is TGTGCCAGCAGCTCAGACGGGAGCAGTTTCGATGAGCAGTTCTTC. Filled out from reference TRBV9 and TRBJ2-1, the complete variable domain reads DSGVTQTPKHLITATGQRVTLRCSPRSGDLSVYWYQQSLDQGLQFLIQYYNGEERAKGNILERFSAQQFPDLHSELNLSSLELGDSALYFCASSSDGSSFDEQFFGPGTRLTVL.

The chain joins TRBV7-9 to TRBJ2-1, with TRBD2 matching 12 bases. The germline CDR1 and CDR2 sequences are SEHNR and FQNEAQ (reference sequence). CDR3 length equals 15 residues. With 5 bases clipped from V and 8 bases from J, the junction kept 7 bases outside the gene matches. The CDR3 region has the DNA TGTGCCAGCAGCCCAAAAGGACTAGCGGGACATGAGCAGTTCTTC. This encodes CASSPKGLAGHEQFF.

The chain is built from TRBV13 and TRBJ2-7; weak D call: TRBD2 (8 bases). Per the germline V gene, CDR1 is PRHDT and CDR2 is FYEKMQ (reference sequence). Trimming took 4 bases from V and 3 from J, leaving 19 bases between them. CDR3 size: 16 residues. CDR3 residues: CASSSRGGQGDYEQYF. The CDR3 DNA reads as TGTGCCAGCAGCTCTCGCGGGGGGCAGGGGGACTACGAGCAGTACTTC.

The rearrangement joins TRBV5-8 to TRBJ1-4, with a possible D match to TRBD1 (6 bases). This CDR3 has 13 amino acids. Trimming cost V 4 bases and J 7 bases, with 11 bases left between them. The V gene's germline CDR1 is SGHTS and CDR2 YDEGEE. CDR3 bases: TGTGCCAGCAGCCCAGACAGGCCTGAAAAACTGTTTTTT. It yields the protein CASSPDRPEKLFF.

The count of this clone is one. This chain links TRBV7-9 with TRBJ2-7, with 10 bases fitting TRBD1. V dropped 5 bases and J dropped 2; count of bases not matched to a gene: 6. The CDR3 spans 15 residues. In germline, CDR1 is SEHNR, CDR2 FQNEAQ (reference sequence). The CDR3 coding sequence is TGTGCCAGCAGCGATGACAGGGGGCGCCCCTACGAGCAGTACTTC. Residues: CASSDDRGRPYEQYF. Based on the CDR3 plus reference TRBV7-9 and TRBJ2-7, the full variable domain is DTGVSQNPRHKITKRGQNVTFRCDPISEHNRLYWYRQTLGQGPEFLTYFQNEAQLEKSRLLSDRFSAERPKGSFSTLEIQRTEQGDSAMYLCASSDDRGRPYEQYFGPGTRLTVT.

This chain connects TRBV27 to TRBJ2-2; the match to TRBD1 covers 11 bases. Germline CDR1 MNHEY, CDR2 SMNVEV (reference sequence). V was pared by 4 bases and J by 7 bases, with 2 bases of the junction left unmatched. The CDR3 is 14 residues long. The CDR3 DNA sequence: TGTGCCAGCAGTTGGACAGGGGGCCACGGGGAGCTGTTTTTT. Amino acid sequence: CASSWTGGHGELFF.

Comments on this clone: Other DNA sequences in this specimen translate into the identical CDR3. The genes are TRBV6-5 and TRBJ2-7; TRBD2 agrees at 11 bases. The CDR3 is made up of 15 amino acids. The germline V gene encodes CDR1 MNHEY and CDR2 SVGAGI. J was trimmed by 1 base and V by 4 bases; bases with no gene match: 3. This chain's CDR3 is CASSFGTSGSYEQYF. DNA of the CDR3: TGTGCCAGCAGTTTCGGGACTAGCGGTTCCTACGAGCAGTACTTC.

The gene calls are TRBV5-6 and TRBJ2-5, with D possibly being TRBD2 (6 bases). V lost 4 bases and J 5 bases, leaving 15 bases between the germline ends. This CDR3 has 14 amino acids. The V gene's germline CDR1 is SGHDT and CDR2 YYEEEE. The CDR3 coding sequence is TGTGCCAGCAGCCCGACTAGGTTTTATGAGACCCAGTACTTC. Amino acid sequence: CASSPTRFYETQYF.